This passage covers 28 T cell receptor beta chains from one sample sequenced in a study of cytotoxic CD8 clonotypes in ibrutinib-treated CLL. The table came from immunoSEQ multiplex PCR; TCRdb's copy has only in-frame clones and leaves some out. The top ten clones hold over 9.5% of a sample with 200,000 to 250,000 clones, approximately 75% of them seen once. The sequenced sample was PBMCs, obtained after 12 months of ibrutinib treatment. These receptors all stem from a human donor with chronic lymphocytic leukemia.

This rearrangement joins TRBV23-1 to TRBJ2-3; D uncertain. Being an ORF, TRBV23-1 has a function that is uncertain. The CDR3 is made up of 17 amino acids. Trimming cost V 4 bases and J 4 bases, with 21 bases left between them. The CDR3 sequence: CASSLRYEHGVPDTQYF. CDR3 bases: TGCGCCAGCAGTCTCCGATACGAACATGGTGTTCCAGATACGCAGTATTTT.

The rearrangement joins TRBV6-1 to TRBJ2-1; D not resolved. V lost 1 base and J lost 2, with 6 bases in between. Germline values: CDR1 MNHNS, CDR2 SASEGT. The CDR3 extends over 14 amino acids. The CDR3 nucleotides are TGTGCCAGCAGTGAAGAAACAGCCTACAATGAGCAGTTCTTC. Translation: CASSEETAYNEQFF.

This clone has a single count. The chain joins TRBV2 to TRBJ1-2; D not resolved. The ends were cut back, 4 bases at V and 5 bases at J, with 8 bases in the middle. Per germline, CDR1 SNHLY and CDR2 FYNNEI. This CDR3 is built from 12 residues. In nucleotides, the CDR3 is TGTGCCAGCAGTGTCGGCGGGTATGGCTACACCTTC. Encoded protein: CASSVGGYGYTF.

This chain uses TRBV4-1 with TRBJ2-5; D is perhaps TRBD1 (5 bases). Trimming took off 7 bases at V and 5 bases at J, with 23 bases between the two ends. This CDR3 is 16 amino acids long. The germline CDR1 and CDR2 sequences are MGHRA and YSYEKL. As DNA, the CDR3 is TGCGCCAGCACTCATACCACAAGTAGGGGTGGGGAGACCCAGTACTTC. As protein: CASTHTTSRGGETQYF.

This rearrangement joins TRBV6-1 to TRBJ2-7, with 7 bases that match TRBD1. The CDR3 is 12 amino acids. Germline-derived CDR1 and CDR2 are MNHNS and SASEGT. V lost 4 bases, J lost 3 bases, and 0 bases stayed unmatched. This CDR3 reads CASSGQGYEQYF. In nucleotides, the CDR3 is TGTGCCAGCAGTGGACAGGGCTACGAGCAGTACTTC.

The chain uses TRBV6-5 and TRBJ1-2; D unresolved. V dropped 0 bases and J dropped 5 bases, with 10 bases sitting between them. Germline assignment: CDR1 MNHEY and CDR2 SVGAGI. The CDR3 consists of 14 residues. The CDR3 DNA reads TGTGCCAGCAGTTACTCCGGGAACTCTTATGGCTACACCTTC. Translated: CASSYSGNSYGYTF.

This clone was seen a handful of times. The chain couples TRBV7-8 to TRBJ2-5; D not resolved. This CDR3 region has 15 residues. The germline V gene encodes CDR1 SGHVS and CDR2 FQNEAQ. Trimming took off 5 bases at V and 7 bases at J, with 20 bases between the two ends. The CDR3, as DNA: TGTGCCAGCAGCCCCCAATCGTTAGCAAGGGTGACCCAGTACTTC. It yields the protein CASSPQSLARVTQYF.

This clone has a handful of counts. V usage is TRBV20-1 and J usage is TRBJ1-1; D call uncertain. Deletions cut 3 bases from V and 1 base from J, with 3 bases between. Germline V gene data show CDR1 as DFQATT and CDR2 as SNEGSKA (reference sequence). This CDR3 has 11 amino acids. The CDR3: CSARENTEAFF. In DNA form, the CDR3 reads TGCAGTGCTAGGGAGAACACTGAAGCTTTCTTT.

V usage is TRBV29-1 and J usage is TRBJ2-2, with 9 bases lining up with TRBD1. V lost 7 bases and J lost 10; bases outside the gene matches: 10. The CDR3 covers 13 residues. Germline values: CDR1 SQVTM, CDR2 ANQGSEA. This CDR3 is CSARSGTGLELFF. CDR3 DNA: TGCAGCGCGCGCTCCGGGACAGGGTTGGAGCTGTTTTTT.

The chain joins TRBV28 to TRBJ2-2; perhaps TRBD1 as D (5 bases). The germline CDR1 and CDR2 sequences are MDHEN and SYDVKM. Trimming shortened V by 5 bases and J by 3 bases, and 16 bases separated the two germline ends. CDR3 length equals 16 residues. The CDR3 loop is CASSPPLTADTGELFF. The CDR3 nucleotides read TGTGCCAGCAGTCCTCCCCTGACAGCTGACACCGGGGAGCTGTTTTTT.

This chain connects TRBV11-3 to TRBJ2-7, with a tentative D call TRBD1 (6 bases). V lost 6 bases and J lost 3, with 12 bases in between. The germline gives CDR1 SGHNT, CDR2 YENEEA. The CDR3 has 13 residues. DNA for the CDR3: TGTGCCAGCAGACTAGAACAGGGCTACGAGCAGTACTTC. This translates into CASRLEQGYEQYF.

The chain joins TRBV2 to TRBJ1-2; TRBD1 matches 11 bases. The CDR3 runs to 16 residues. Germline CDR1 SNHLY, CDR2 FYNNEI. Unmatched junction bases numbered 5, after V lost 1 base and J lost 4 bases. As DNA, the CDR3 is TGTGCCAGCAGTGAAGGGACAGGGGGCGCAGGCTATGGCTACACCTTC. Its protein product is CASSEGTGGAGYGYTF.

A few counts support this clone. The rearrangement joins TRBV9 to TRBJ1-2; 7 bases line up with TRBD1. CDR3 length: 14 residues. The trim removed 4 bases at V and 4 bases at J, leaving 7 bases unmatched. Germline V gene data show CDR1 as SGDLS and CDR2 as YYNGEE. The CDR3 reads CASSPQQGTYGYTF. Here the CDR3 DNA reads TGTGCCAGCAGCCCACAACAGGGGACCTATGGCTACACCTTC. The variable domain in full, completed from reference TRBV9 and TRBJ1-2, reads DSGVTQTPKHLITATGQRVTLRCSPRSGDLSVYWYQQSLDQGLQFLIQYYNGEERAKGNILERFSAQQFPDLHSELNLSSLELGDSALYFCASSPQQGTYGYTFGSGTRLTVV.

The count of this clone is one. The chain recombines TRBV2 with TRBJ1-5; 7 nucleotides line up with TRBD1. This CDR3 contains 14 residues. With 8 bases clipped from V and 4 bases from J, the junction kept 8 bases outside the gene matches. CDR1 and CDR2 from the germline V gene are SNHLY and FYNNEI. CDR3 nucleotides: TGTGCCAGCCGACCGGGACAGAGAAATCAGCCCCAGCATTTT. Its translation is CASRPGQRNQPQHF.

The V and J genes are TRBV10-1 and TRBJ2-5, with 10 positions matching TRBD2. The junction had 3 bases not matched to a gene; V was cut back by 3 bases and J by 5 bases. This CDR3 has 14 amino acids. CDR1 and CDR2 from the germline V gene are WNHNN and SYGVQD (reference sequence). The DNA of the CDR3 is TGCGCCAGCAGTGATAGCGGGGGGCTCGAGACCCAGTACTTC. Amino acid sequence: CASSDSGGLETQYF.

This clone was seen only once. This sequence joins TRBV6-5 and TRBJ1-2, with TRBD1 matching 9 bases. CDR3 size: 15 residues. Per germline, CDR1 MNHEY and CDR2 SVGAGI. Germline trimming cut 5 bases from V and 5 bases from J; bases unmatched to any gene: 9. This CDR3 is CASSQISGTGYGYTF. As DNA, the CDR3 is TGTGCCAGCAGTCAAATCTCCGGGACAGGGTATGGCTACACCTTC.

This clone was observed at least ten times. V gene TRBV2 combines with J gene TRBJ1-6, with D uncertain. This CDR3 comprises 14 residues. Trimming pared 0 bases from V and 7 bases from J, leaving 7 bases between. Germline CDR1 reads SNHLY; CDR2 reads FYNNEI. CDR3 region: CASSEAGLNSPLHF. The CDR3 DNA sequence: TGTGCCAGCAGTGAAGCAGGGTTGAATTCACCCCTCCACTTT.

The chain recombines TRBV4-2 with TRBJ2-3; tentative D call: TRBD2 (6 bases). Trimming shortened V by 2 bases and J by 1 base, and 7 bases separated the two germline ends. The CDR3 is 14 residues long. CDR1 and CDR2 from the germline V gene are LGHNA and YNFKEQ. The CDR3 sequence is CASSQWRGTDTQYF. The CDR3 bases are TGTGCCAGCAGCCAATGGAGGGGCACAGATACGCAGTATTTT.

The V and J genes are TRBV6-5 and TRBJ2-7; 11 bases agree with TRBD2. V was clipped by 8 bases and J by 0 bases; unmatched bases: 3. Germline assignment: CDR1 MNHEY and CDR2 SVGAGI. This CDR3 has 14 amino acids. CDR3 region: CASETSGASYEQYF. CDR3 sequence (DNA): TGTGCCAGCGAGACTAGCGGGGCCTCCTACGAGCAGTACTTC.

The chain links TRBV27 to TRBJ1-5; D gene unclear. The CDR3 contains 15 residues. Germline values: CDR1 MNHEY, CDR2 SMNVEV (reference sequence). Trimming took off 0 bases at V and 9 bases at J, with 15 bases between the two ends. CDR3 region: CASSLSTAGIGPQHF. CDR3 coding DNA: TGTGCCAGCAGTTTATCTACCGCGGGAATTGGGCCCCAGCATTTT.

The CDR3 DNA reads as TGTGCCAGCAGTGAGAGCCCTAGCACAGATACGCAGTATTTT. Its translation: CASSESPSTDTQYF. J is TRBJ2-3 and V is TRBV9, with D unresolved. The CDR3 has 14 residues. V was shortened by 5 bases and J by 0 bases, with 10 bases between the two germline ends. Germline CDR1 reads SGDLS; CDR2 reads YYNGEE.

J is TRBJ1-5 and V is TRBV7-9; tentative D call: TRBD1 (5 bases). Germline values: CDR1 SEHNR, CDR2 FQNEAQ (reference sequence). The CDR3 has 11 amino acids. Trimming stripped 4 bases from V and 10 bases from J, with 8 bases between. CDR3: CASSSQGPQHF. In DNA form, the CDR3 reads TGTGCCAGCAGCTCGCAGGGACCCCAGCATTTT.

This chain connects TRBV5-1 to TRBJ1-1; no reliable D call. Germline values: CDR1 SGHRS, CDR2 YFSETQ. The CDR3 runs to 14 residues. V dropped 3 bases and J dropped 3 bases, with 12 bases sitting between them. In DNA, the CDR3 is TGCGCCAGCAGCTGGCGGCAGCGTCACACTGAAGCTTTCTTT. Translation: CASSWRQRHTEAFF. The variable domain in full, completed from reference TRBV5-1 and TRBJ1-1, reads KAGVTQTPRYLIKTRGQQVTLSCSPISGHRSVSWYQQTPGQGLQFLFEYFSETQRNKGNFPGRFSGRQFSNSRSEMNVSTLELGDSALYLCASSWRQRHTEAFFGQGTRLTVV.

The V call is TRBV5-1, the J call TRBJ1-2; maybe TRBD1 (5 bases). CDR3 length equals 14 residues. Trimming shortened V by 0 bases and J by 1 base, and 7 bases separated the two germline ends. Per germline, CDR1 SGHRS and CDR2 YFSETQ. The CDR3 coding sequence is TGCGCCAGCAGCTTGGCCGACAGTAACTATGGCTACACCTTC. Protein sequence: CASSLADSNYGYTF.

The chain employs TRBV6-4 and TRBJ2-1; maybe TRBD1 (6 bases). Trimming pared 5 bases from V and 6 bases from J, leaving 23 bases between. The length of the CDR3 is 17 residues. Germline CDR1 MRHNA, CDR2 SNTAGT. The CDR3, as DNA: TGTGCCAGCAGTCTCAGGGGCTCTCCTGTTTCATCCAATGAGCAGTTCTTC. This encodes CASSLRGSPVSSNEQFF.

This clone was observed a few times. Other DNA sequences in the sample encode the same CDR3. The chain recombines TRBV7-3 with TRBJ1-1; 7 positions agree with TRBD1. The V segment lost 5 bases and the J segment 0 bases; nucleotides outside the gene matches: 3. The CDR3 totals 14 residues. Germline CDR1 and CDR2: SGHTA and FQGTGA. The DNA of the CDR3 is TGTGCCAGCAGCCCCGGGACAGTGAACACTGAAGCTTTCTTT. This translates into CASSPGTVNTEAFF. Variable domain in full (rest from reference TRBV7-3 and TRBJ1-1): GAGVSQTPSNKVTEKGKYVELRCDPISGHTALYWYRQSLGQGPEFLIYFQGTGAADDSGLPNDRFFAVRPEGSVSTLKIQRTERGDSAVYLCASSPGTVNTEAFFGQGTRLTVV.

This chain uses TRBV5-1 with TRBJ2-7; TRBD1 agrees at 7 bases. The CDR3 consists of 13 residues. The germline V gene has CDR1 SGHRS and CDR2 YFSETQ. V gave up 4 bases and J gave up 6 bases; unmatched junction bases: 7. CDR3 DNA sequence: TGCGCCAGCAGCGTGACAGGGACCGGCGAGCAGTACTTC. Its translation: CASSVTGTGEQYF.

The V gene is TRBV6-1, the J gene TRBJ2-7; 7 bases match TRBD1. Trimming cost V 4 bases and J 2 bases; bases outside gene matches: 14. The CDR3 is made up of 17 amino acids. The V gene's germline CDR1 is MNHNS and CDR2 SASEGT. The CDR3 DNA sequence: TGTGCCAGCAGTGCCCAGAAGGGACAGATTGGCGCCTACGAGCAGTACTTC. It translates to CASSAQKGQIGAYEQYF.